This entry describes one TCR beta chain. Its antigen is unidentified. This CDR3 is 11 amino acids long. Germline CDR1 is GTSNPN and CDR2 is SVGIG (reference sequence). Trimming pared 3 bases from V and 9 bases from J, leaving 11 bases between. The record originates from a study of naive and memory T cell subsets. Two oligonucleotides, mixed equimolar, formed the beta constant-region primer covering TRBC1 and TRBC2. Four rounds of PCR amplified the ligated cDNA using nested alpha and beta constant-region primers plus SP2. Ligation attached a single-stranded oligonucleotide with a 12-nucleotide UMI and the SP2 primer to the cDNA 3' end. TCRdb re-called the UMI-ligation and nested PCR reads with MiXCR, one entry per CDR3 protein. This table holds about 120,000 distinct CDR3 sequences, 35% to 40% found once. Cells stained for CD3, CD4, CD8, CD45RA and CD27 were sorted into four subsets. Study-wide results and limits: The power law exponent of TCR abundance differed between naive and memory cells. Over 85% of naive TCR sequences appeared only once after error correction, unlike memory subsets.

Sequences were obtained from central memory CD4+ T cells from blood. The chain links TRBV30 to TRBJ2-5; possible D gene TRBD2, 5 bases. This TCR was recovered from a human donor in good health. This CDR3 reads CAWSYAEAQYF. The CDR3 DNA reads TGTGCCTGGAGCTACGCGGAGGCCCAGTACTTC. Filled out from reference TRBV30 and TRBJ2-5, the complete variable domain reads SQTIHQWPATLVQPVGSPLSLECTVEGTSNPNLYWYRQAAGRGLQLLFYSVGIGQISSEVPQNLSASRPQDRQFILSSKKLLLSDSGFYLCAWSYAEAQYFGPGTRLLVL.